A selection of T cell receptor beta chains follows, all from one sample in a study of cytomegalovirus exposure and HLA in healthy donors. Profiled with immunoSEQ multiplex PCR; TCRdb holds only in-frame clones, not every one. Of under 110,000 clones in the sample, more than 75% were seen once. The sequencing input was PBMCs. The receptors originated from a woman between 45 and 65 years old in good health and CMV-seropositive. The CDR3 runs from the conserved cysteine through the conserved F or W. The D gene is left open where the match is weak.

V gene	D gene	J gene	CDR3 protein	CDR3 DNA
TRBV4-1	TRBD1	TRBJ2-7	CASSQGQGRTLLYEQYF	TGCGCCAGCAGCCAAGGACAGGGGAGGACTCTACTCTACGAGCAGTACTTC
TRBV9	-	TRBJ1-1	CASSGLGAGSWAFF	TGTGCCAGCTCCGGGCTTGGGGCCGGCAGTTGGGCTTTCTTT
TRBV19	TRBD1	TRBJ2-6	CASSIDPGQGAGGANVLTF	TGTGCCAGTAGTATAGATCCGGGACAGGGGGCAGGTGGGGCCAACGTCCTGACTTTC
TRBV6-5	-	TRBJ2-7	CASIRGVYEQYF	TGTGCCAGCATTCGGGGAGTCTACGAGCAGTACTTC
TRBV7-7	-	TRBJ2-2	CASSFGLANTGELFF	TGTGCTAGCAGCTTTGGTCTAGCCAACACCGGGGAGCTGTTTTTT
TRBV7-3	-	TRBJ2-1	CASSLGSEQFF	TGTGCCAGCAGCTTAGGGAGTGAGCAGTTCTTC
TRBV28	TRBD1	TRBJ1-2	CASSPDRDYGYTF	TGTGCCAGCAGTCCCGACAGGGACTATGGCTACACCTTC
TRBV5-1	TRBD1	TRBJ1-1	CASSLATGEAFF	TGCGCCAGCAGCTTGGCGACAGGGGAAGCTTTCTTT
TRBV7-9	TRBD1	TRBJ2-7	CASSPGPGDSDSYEQYF	TGTGCCAGCAGCCCAGGTCCTGGGGACAGCGACTCCTACGAGCAGTACTTC
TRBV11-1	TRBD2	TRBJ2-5	CASSLASGETETQYF	TGTGCCAGCAGCTTAGCTAGCGGGGAAACCGAGACCCAGTACTTC
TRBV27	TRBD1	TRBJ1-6	CASTIGTAGLSPLHF	TGTGCCAGCACCATCGGGACAGCAGGACTTTCACCCCTCCACTTT